This is a list of T cell receptor beta chains from one sample in a study of CD8 T cells in ankylosing spondylitis. In TCRdb, the 5' RACE reads were re-called with MiXCR into one record per CDR3 protein. The table records 150,000 to 200,000 distinct CDR3 sequences, about a third of them present only once. Sequences were obtained from synovial fluid, either unsorted or a sorted T cell fraction (not recorded which). Receptor source: a male donor with ankylosing spondylitis. Each CDR3 is given with its conserved first and last residue. Fields, in order: V gene, J gene, D gene, clone size, CDR3 length, CDR3 DNA, CDR3 protein. The D gene is left open where the match is weak. Expanded clones get a size class; other rows say once, few or many, or leave the size out.

>TRBV4-1|TRBJ2-7|.|.|17
TGCGCCAGCAGCCTCCAACCTACCGGGACTCACACCTACGAGCAGTACTTC
CASSLQPTGTHTYEQYF
>TRBV3-1|TRBJ2-7|.|many|13
TGTGCCAGCAGCGAAGGAGGTGTAAGCGAGCAGTACTTC
CASSEGGVSEQYF
>TRBV7-2|TRBJ1-2|.|many|14
TGTGCCAGCAGCTTAGCGGGGATGAGTTATGGCTACACCTTC
CASSLAGMSYGYTF
>TRBV5-6|TRBJ1-5|TRBD1|few|15
TGTGCCAGCAGCTTGTGGGGGACAGGCAATCAGCCCCAGCATTTT
CASSLWGTGNQPQHF
>TRBV7-7|TRBJ2-5|TRBD2|few|16
TGTGCCAGCAGCTTACGGCTAGCGGGAGGTCAAGAGACCCAGTACTTC
CASSLRLAGGQETQYF
>TRBV20-1|TRBJ2-7|.|few|11
TGCAGTGCCCCTCTTGGGGGCGGGCAGTACTTC
CSAPLGGGQYF
>TRBV2|TRBJ2-5|.|.|15
TGTGCCAGCAGTGAAGCGCTTTGGGGCTTGCAGACCCAGTACTTC
CASSEALWGLQTQYF
>TRBV24-1|TRBJ2-3|TRBD2|.|17
TGTGCCACCAGTGATTCTGGACTAGCGGGTAGCACAGATACGCAGTATTTT
CATSDSGLAGSTDTQYF
>TRBV6-1|TRBJ2-2|.|.|13
TGTGCCAGCCGACCTCCCTGGCCCGGGGAGCTGTTTTTT
CASRPPWPGELFF
>TRBV7-8|TRBJ2-1|TRBD2|few|17
TGTGCCAGCAGCTTATGGGTAGCGGGGGCCCCCGGGGATGAGCAGTTCTTC
CASSLWVAGAPGDEQFF
>TRBV12-3/TRBV12-4|TRBJ2-1|.|.|16
TGTGCCAGCAGTCCATTCGGACAGTTCTCCTACAATGAGCAGTTCTTC
CASSPFGQFSYNEQFF
>TRBV28|TRBJ1-6|TRBD1|.|15
TGTGCCACCACCCGGGACAGCTCCTATAATTCACCCCTCCACTTT
CATTRDSSYNSPLHF
>TRBV12-3/TRBV12-4|TRBJ2-7|.|many|13
TGTGCCAGCAGTTTTGGCCCTTTGCGGGAGCAGTACTTC
CASSFGPLREQYF
>TRBV3-1|TRBJ1-6|.|.|14
TGTGCCAGCAGCCTTGGCGGGCGGGGTTCACCCCTCCACTTT
CASSLGGRGSPLHF
>TRBV7-9|TRBJ2-1|.|.|16
TGTGCCAGCAGCCCTAGGGTACCCAGTTCCTACAATGAGCAGTTCTTC
CASSPRVPSSYNEQFF
>TRBV28|TRBJ1-2|TRBD1|.|14
TGTGCCAGCAACCCTGGGACAGTCTTACATGGCTACACCTTC
CASNPGTVLHGYTF
>TRBV4-1|TRBJ1-1|.|.|16
TGCGCCAGCAGCCAAGAATGGGTCGGACAGAAGATTGAAGCTTTCTTT
CASSQEWVGQKIEAFF
>TRBV2|TRBJ2-3|TRBD2|.|15
TGTGCCAGCAAGGGGACTAGCGGAAACCCAGATACGCAGTATTTT
CASKGTSGNPDTQYF
>TRBV10-3|TRBJ1-2|.|.|15
TGTGCCATCGGGCGAGGTGGGGGAGCCAACTATGGCTACACCTTC
CAIGRGGGANYGYTF
>TRBV2|TRBJ2-5|TRBD2|.|13
TGTGCCAGCAGCGCCACTAGCGATGAGACCCAGTACTTC
CASSATSDETQYF
>TRBV12-3/TRBV12-4|TRBJ2-5|TRBD1|.|13
TGTGCCAGCAGACCACAGGGGGGAGAGACCCAGTACTTC
CASRPQGGETQYF
>TRBV20-1|TRBJ2-5|.|few|13
TGCAGTGCAAACCCCGTAGGACGAGAGACCCAGTACTTC
CSANPVGRETQYF
>TRBV6-1|TRBJ2-2|.|.|12
TGTGCCAGCAGGTCGAACACCGGGGAGCTGTTTTTT
CASRSNTGELFF
>TRBV28|TRBJ2-1|.|.|16
TGTGCCAGCAGTTTATGGCAGGGGAGCTCCTACAATGAGCAGTTCTTC
CASSLWQGSSYNEQFF
>TRBV4-1|TRBJ1-4|TRBD1|.|15
TGCGCCAGCAGCCAGGACAGGGGGCTTTACGAAAAACTGTTTTTT
CASSQDRGLYEKLFF
>TRBV20-1|TRBJ2-5|.|few|15
TGCAGTGCTAGAGTTCTAACAGGAACCCAAGAGACCCAGTACTTC
CSARVLTGTQETQYF
>TRBV20-1|TRBJ2-1|TRBD2|many|15
TGCAGTGCTAGTGGAGGGACTAGCGGATACAATGAGCAGTTCTTC
CSASGGTSGYNEQFF
>TRBV12-3/TRBV12-4|TRBJ1-3|.|few|14
TGTGCCAGCTATCAGAGGAGCTCTGGAAACACCATATATTTT
CASYQRSSGNTIYF
>TRBV20-1|TRBJ2-7|TRBD2|.|14
TGCAGTGCTAGGGGTAGCGGGGGGGCTAGGGAGCAGTACTTC
CSARGSGGAREQYF
>TRBV9|TRBJ2-5|TRBD2|few|17
TGTGCCAGCAGCGTAGGAGCGAGCGGGGGTACTCAAGAGACCCAGTACTTC
CASSVGASGGTQETQYF
>TRBV7-2|TRBJ2-1|TRBD2|.|17
TGTGCCAGCAGCTTAGGACTAGCGGCAGCGTCCTACAATGAGCAGTTCTTC
CASSLGLAAASYNEQFF
>TRBV3-1|TRBJ1-2|.|few|14
TGTGCCAGCAGCCAAGTAGGGGCCGGCTATGGCTACACCTTC
CASSQVGAGYGYTF
>TRBV2|TRBJ1-1|.|few|15
TGTGCCAGCAGTGAAGCGGGTCGGGGGGACACTGAAGCTTTCTTT
CASSEAGRGDTEAFF
>TRBV28|TRBJ2-7|TRBD2|few|15
TGTGCCAGCTCCCGGACTAGAGGTGTGTCCTACGAGCAGTACTTC
CASSRTRGVSYEQYF
>TRBV18|TRBJ2-5|.|.|16
TGTGCCAGCTCACCCGGAGGGCGGGGGCTTCAAGAGACCCAGTACTTC
CASSPGGRGLQETQYF
>TRBV20-1|TRBJ2-7|TRBD2|few|17
TGCAGTGCTAGAGTGTTTGGGTCGGCGGGAGTGGGGAACGAGCAGTACTTC
CSARVFGSAGVGNEQYF
>TRBV7-2|TRBJ2-2|TRBD2|few|13
TGTGCCAGCAGGGACGGGGGGTCCGGGGAGCTGTTTTTT
CASRDGGSGELFF
>TRBV12-3/TRBV12-4|TRBJ2-5|.|.|15
TGTGCCAGCAGTCCCCAGGACGGTTCCCAAGAGACCCAGTACTTC
CASSPQDGSQETQYF
>TRBV5-1|TRBJ1-1|TRBD1|few|15
TGCGCCAGCAGCTTTGGGACAGTTGAGGGGTCAGAAGCTTTCTTT
CASSFGTVEGSEAFF
>TRBV12-3/TRBV12-4|TRBJ1-1|TRBD1|.|17
TGTGCCAGCAGTCAGGGACAGGGGGCTACATTAAACACTGAAGCTTTCTTT
CASSQGQGATLNTEAFF
>TRBV3-1|TRBJ2-7|TRBD2|.|18
TGTGCCAGCAGCCAAGGACTTCCGGGCCTAGCGGGAAAAAACGAGCAGTACTTC
CASSQGLPGLAGKNEQYF